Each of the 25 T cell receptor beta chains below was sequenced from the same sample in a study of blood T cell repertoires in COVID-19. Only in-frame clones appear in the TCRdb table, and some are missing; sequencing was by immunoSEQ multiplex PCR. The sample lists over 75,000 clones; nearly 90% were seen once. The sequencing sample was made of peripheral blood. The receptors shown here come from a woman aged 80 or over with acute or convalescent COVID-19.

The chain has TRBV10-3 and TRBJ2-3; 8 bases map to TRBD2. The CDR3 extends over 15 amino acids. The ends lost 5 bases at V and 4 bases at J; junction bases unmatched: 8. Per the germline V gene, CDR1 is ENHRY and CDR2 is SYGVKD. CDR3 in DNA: TGTGCCATCAGTTTGGGGGCGGGAGGCTCAGATACGCAGTATTTT. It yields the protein CAISLGAGGSDTQYF.

DNA of the CDR3: TGCAGCGTTCTAGGGGGCTCATACGAGCAGTACTTC. Residues: CSVLGGSYEQYF. The chain carries TRBV29-1 and TRBJ2-7, with 7 bases fitting TRBD1. The CDR3 extends over 12 amino acids. Trimming removed 5 bases from V and 4 bases from J; junction bases left unmatched: 5. Per germline, CDR1 SQVTM and CDR2 ANQGSEA.

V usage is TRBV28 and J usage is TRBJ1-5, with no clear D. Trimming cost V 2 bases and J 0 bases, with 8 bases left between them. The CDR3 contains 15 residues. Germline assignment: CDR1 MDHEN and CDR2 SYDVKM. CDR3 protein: CASSLGGISNQPQHF. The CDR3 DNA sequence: TGTGCCAGCAGTTTAGGAGGGATTAGCAATCAGCCCCAGCATTTT.

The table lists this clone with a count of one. The CDR3 sequence is CASSPLDRALGYTF. In DNA, the CDR3 is TGCGCCAGCAGCCCTCTGGACAGGGCACTTGGCTACACCTTC. J is TRBJ1-2 and V is TRBV4-1, with 8 bases identical to TRBD1. The CDR3 extends over 14 amino acids. V was clipped by 4 bases and J by 7 bases; unmatched bases: 8. Germline values: CDR1 MGHRA, CDR2 YSYEKL.

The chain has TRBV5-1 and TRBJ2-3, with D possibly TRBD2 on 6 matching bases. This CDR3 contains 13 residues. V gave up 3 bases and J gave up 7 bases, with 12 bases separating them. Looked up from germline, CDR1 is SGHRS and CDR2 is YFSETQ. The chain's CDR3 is CASSWGLTNTQYF. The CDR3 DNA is TGCGCCAGCAGCTGGGGACTCACCAATACGCAGTATTTT. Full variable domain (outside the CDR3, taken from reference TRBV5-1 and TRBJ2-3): KAGVTQTPRYLIKTRGQQVTLSCSPISGHRSVSWYQQTPGQGLQFLFEYFSETQRNKGNFPGRFSGRQFSNSRSEMNVSTLELGDSALYLCASSWGLTNTQYFGPGTRLTVL.

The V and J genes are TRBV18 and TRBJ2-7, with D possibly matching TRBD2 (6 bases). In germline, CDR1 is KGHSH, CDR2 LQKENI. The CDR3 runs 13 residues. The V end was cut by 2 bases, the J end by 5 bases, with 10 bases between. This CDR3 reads CASSPGIADEQYF. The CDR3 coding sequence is TGTGCCAGCTCACCAGGGATAGCGGACGAGCAGTACTTC.

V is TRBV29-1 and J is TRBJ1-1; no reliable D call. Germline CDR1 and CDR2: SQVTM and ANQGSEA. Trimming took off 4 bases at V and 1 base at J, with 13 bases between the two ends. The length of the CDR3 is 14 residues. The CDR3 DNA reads TGCAGCGTTGGTGGCGGCTTGGGGAACACTGAAGCTTTCTTT. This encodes CSVGGGLGNTEAFF.

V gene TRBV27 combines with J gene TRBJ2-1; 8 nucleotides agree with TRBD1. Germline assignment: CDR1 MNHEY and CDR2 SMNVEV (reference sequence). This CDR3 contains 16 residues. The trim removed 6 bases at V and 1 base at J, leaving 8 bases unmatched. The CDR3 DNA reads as TGTGCCAGCAGGGCGGAGCAGGGGGCATCCTACAATGAGCAGTTCTTC. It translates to CASRAEQGASYNEQFF.

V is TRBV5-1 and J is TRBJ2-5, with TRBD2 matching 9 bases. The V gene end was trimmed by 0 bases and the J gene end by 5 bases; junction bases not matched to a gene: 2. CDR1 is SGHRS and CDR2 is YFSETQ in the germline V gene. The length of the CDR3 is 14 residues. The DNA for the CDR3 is TGCGCCAGCAGCTTGGCTAGCGGGGTCGAGACCCAGTACTTC. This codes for CASSLASGVETQYF.

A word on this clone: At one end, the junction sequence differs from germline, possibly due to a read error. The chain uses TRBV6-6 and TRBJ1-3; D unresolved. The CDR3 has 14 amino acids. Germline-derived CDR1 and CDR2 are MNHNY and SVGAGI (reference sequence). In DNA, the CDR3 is TGTGCCAGCAGTTACCCAACAGCGGGAAATACCATATATTTT. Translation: CASSYPTAGNTIYF.

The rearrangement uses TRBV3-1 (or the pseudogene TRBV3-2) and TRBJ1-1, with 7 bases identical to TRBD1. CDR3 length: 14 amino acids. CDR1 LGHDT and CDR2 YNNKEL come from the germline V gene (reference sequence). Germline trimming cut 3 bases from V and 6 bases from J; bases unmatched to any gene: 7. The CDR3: CASSQTGSSAEAFF. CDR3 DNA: TGTGCCAGCAGCCAGACAGGGTCGAGCGCTGAAGCTTTCTTT.

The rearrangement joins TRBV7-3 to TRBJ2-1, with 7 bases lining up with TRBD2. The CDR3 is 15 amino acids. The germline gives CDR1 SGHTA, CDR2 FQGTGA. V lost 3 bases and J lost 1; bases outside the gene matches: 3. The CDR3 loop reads CASSFGSGSYNEQFF. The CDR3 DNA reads TGTGCCAGCAGCTTCGGTAGCGGGTCCTACAATGAGCAGTTCTTC.

CDR3 loop: CASSLDRGFTEAFF. The CDR3 coding sequence is TGTGCCAGCAGCTTAGATCGGGGTTTCACTGAAGCTTTCTTT. This chain links TRBV11-2 with TRBJ1-1; D call uncertain. This CDR3 has 14 residues. Germline assignment: CDR1 SGHAT and CDR2 FQNNGV. V lost 0 bases and J 4 bases, leaving 9 bases between the germline ends.

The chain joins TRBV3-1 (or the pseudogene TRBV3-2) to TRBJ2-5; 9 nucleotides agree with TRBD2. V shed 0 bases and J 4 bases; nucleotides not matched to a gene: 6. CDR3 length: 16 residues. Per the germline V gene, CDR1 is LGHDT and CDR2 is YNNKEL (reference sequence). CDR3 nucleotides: TGTGCCAGCAGCCAAGATAAGGGACTAGCACGAGAGACCCAGTACTTC. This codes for CASSQDKGLARETQYF.

The DNA of the CDR3 is TGTGCCAGCAGTGAACAGGGGGCGGTTGAGCAGTTCTTC. Translated, it gives CASSEQGAVEQFF. The rearrangement links TRBV6-1 to TRBJ2-1, with 8 positions matching TRBD1. Per the germline V gene, CDR1 is MNHNS and CDR2 is SASEGT. The ends lost 2 bases at V and 9 bases at J; junction bases unmatched: 3. This CDR3 comprises 13 residues.

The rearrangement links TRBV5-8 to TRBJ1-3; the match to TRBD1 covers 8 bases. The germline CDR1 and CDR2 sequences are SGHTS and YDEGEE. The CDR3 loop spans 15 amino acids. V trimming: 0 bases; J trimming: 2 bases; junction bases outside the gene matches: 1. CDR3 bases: TGTGCCAGCAGCTTGGGGACAGGGACTGGAAACACCATATATTTT. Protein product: CASSLGTGTGNTIYF.

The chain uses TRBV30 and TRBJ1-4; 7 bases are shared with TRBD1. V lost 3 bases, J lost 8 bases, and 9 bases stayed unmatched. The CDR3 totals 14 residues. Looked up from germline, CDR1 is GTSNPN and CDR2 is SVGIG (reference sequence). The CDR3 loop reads CAWRGGRFYEKLFF. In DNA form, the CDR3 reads TGTGCCTGGAGAGGGGGCAGATTCTACGAAAAACTGTTTTTT.

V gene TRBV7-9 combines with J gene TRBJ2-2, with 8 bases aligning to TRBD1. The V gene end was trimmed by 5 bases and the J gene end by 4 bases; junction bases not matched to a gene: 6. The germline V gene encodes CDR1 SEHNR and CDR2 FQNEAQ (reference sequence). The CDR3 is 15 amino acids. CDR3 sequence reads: CASSPGGSSTGELFF. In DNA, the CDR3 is TGTGCCAGCAGCCCAGGGGGCAGTAGCACCGGGGAGCTGTTTTTT.

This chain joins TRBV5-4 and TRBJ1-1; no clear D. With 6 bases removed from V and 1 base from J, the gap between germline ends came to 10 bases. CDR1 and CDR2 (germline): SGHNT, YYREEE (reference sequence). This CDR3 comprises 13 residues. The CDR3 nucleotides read TGTGCCAGCAAAAAAACAAAGAACACTGAAGCTTTCTTT. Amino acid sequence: CASKKTKNTEAFF.

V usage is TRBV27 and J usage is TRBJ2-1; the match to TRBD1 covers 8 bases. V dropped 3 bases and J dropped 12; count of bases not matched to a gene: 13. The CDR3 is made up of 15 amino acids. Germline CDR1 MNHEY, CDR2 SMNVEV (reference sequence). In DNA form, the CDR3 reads TGTGCCAGCAGTTTGGGGGACAGGCCCGGTCGGGGGCAGTTCTTC. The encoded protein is CASSLGDRPGRGQFF.

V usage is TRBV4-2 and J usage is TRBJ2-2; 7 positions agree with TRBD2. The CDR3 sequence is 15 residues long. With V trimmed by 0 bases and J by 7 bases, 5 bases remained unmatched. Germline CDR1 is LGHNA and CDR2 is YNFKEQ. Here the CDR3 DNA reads TGTGCCAGCAGCCAAGATCGGGGGGTTGACGGGGAGCTGTTTTTT. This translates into CASSQDRGVDGELFF.

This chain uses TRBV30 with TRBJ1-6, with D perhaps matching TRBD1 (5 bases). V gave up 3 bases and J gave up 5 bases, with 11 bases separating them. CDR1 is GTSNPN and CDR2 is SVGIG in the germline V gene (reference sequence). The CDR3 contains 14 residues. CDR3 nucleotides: TGTGCCTGGAGGGGACGGACTAATAATTCACCCCTCCACTTT. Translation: CAWRGRTNNSPLHF.

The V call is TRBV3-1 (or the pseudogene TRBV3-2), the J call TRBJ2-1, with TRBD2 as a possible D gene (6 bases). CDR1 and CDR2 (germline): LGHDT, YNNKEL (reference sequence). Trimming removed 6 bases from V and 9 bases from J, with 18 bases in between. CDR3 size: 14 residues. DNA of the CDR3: TGTGCCAGCAGTCAATTACGGGGGAGTGGTGAGCAGTTCTTC. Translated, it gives CASSQLRGSGEQFF.

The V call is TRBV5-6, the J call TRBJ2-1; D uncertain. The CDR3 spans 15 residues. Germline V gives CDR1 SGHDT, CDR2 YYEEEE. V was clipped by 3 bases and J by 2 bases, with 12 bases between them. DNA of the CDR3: TGTGCCAGCAGCTCAATCCAACGGGCCTACAATGAGCAGTTCTTC. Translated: CASSSIQRAYNEQFF.

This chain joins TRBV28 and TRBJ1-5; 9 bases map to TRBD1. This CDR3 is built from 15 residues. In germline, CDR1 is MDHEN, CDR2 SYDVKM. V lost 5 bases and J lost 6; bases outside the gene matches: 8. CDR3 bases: TGTGCCAGCAGTCTCTGGACAGGGGAGGGTCAGCCCCAGCATTTT. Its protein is CASSLWTGEGQPQHF.